Listed below are T cell receptor beta chains from one sample, sequenced in a study. TCRdb re-called the 5' RACE reads with MiXCR, one entry per CDR3 protein. This repertoire shows under 65,000 distinct CDR3 sequences, around 28% found once; its top ten account for roughly 3%. Sequencing was done on a sample of tumor-infiltrating memory CD4+ T cells sorted from the breast tumor. The receptors stem from a female donor with breast cancer. The CDR3 runs from the conserved cysteine through the conserved F or W. A D gene is named only where the DNA matches it firmly. A clone size is listed for some rows: how often the clone was seen (once, few, many), or a class if it is expanded.

V gene	clone size	J gene	D gene	CDR3 DNA	CDR3 protein
TRBV7-3	few	TRBJ1-1	.	TGTGCCAGCAGCTTAGGACGATCTGAAGCTTTCTTT	CASSLGRSEAFF
TRBV24-1	once	TRBJ2-2	TRBD2	TGTGCCACCAGGGGACTAGCAGACACCGGGGAGCTGTGTTTT	CATRGLADTGELCF
TRBV6-5	.	TRBJ1-2	TRBD1	TGTGCCAGCAGTCGGGACAGGACCAACTATGGCTACACCTTC	CASSRDRTNYGYTF
TRBV7-2	few	TRBJ1-1	.	TGTGCCAGCAGCCGAACTGGGGCATTGCTTGCTGAAGCTTTCTTT	CASSRTGALLAEAFF
TRBV7-2	few	TRBJ1-1	.	TGTGCCAGCAGCACCAGAGTGTGGGGAAACGGGATCGTTGGCACTGAAGCTTTCTTT	CASSTRVWGNGIVGTEAFF
TRBV12-3/TRBV12-4	.	TRBJ1-1	TRBD1	TGTGCCAGCAGTCCAGGGGGTACCGGGGGGATGACTGAAGCTTTCTTT	CASSPGGTGGMTEAFF
TRBV5-4	.	TRBJ1-4	.	TGTGCCAGCAGCTTCCCAGGGGACAATGAAAAACTGTTTTTT	CASSFPGDNEKLFF
TRBV5-1	few	TRBJ2-1	.	TGCGCCAGCAGCTTGGACGCACAATCCTACAATGAGCAGTTCTTC	CASSLDAQSYNEQFF
TRBV7-3	many	TRBJ2-3	TRBD2	TGTGCCAGCAGCTTAACGGGACTAGCGGGAGATACGCAGTATTTT	CASSLTGLAGDTQYF
TRBV7-2	few	TRBJ1-2	.	TGTGCCAGCAGCTTAGGTGGTCGTAGTACAGATTTTGTTCGTGGCTATGGCTACACCTTC	CASSLGGRSTDFVRGYGYTF
TRBV27	.	TRBJ1-6	TRBD1	TGTGCCAGCAGTTTCCGGACAGGGGGTTCACCCCTCCACTTT	CASSFRTGGSPLHF
TRBV20-1	.	TRBJ2-7	.	TGCAGTGCTAGAGGCATGGCGCGGGGCTACGAGCAGTACTTC	CSARGMARGYEQYF
TRBV10-3	few	TRBJ1-1	.	TGTGCCATCAGTGCCCAGGGGACCAACACTGAAGCTTTCTTT	CAISAQGTNTEAFF
TRBV7-2	.	TRBJ2-3	TRBD2	TGTGCCAGCAGCTCTGGACTAGCCGAAGATACGCAGTATTTT	CASSSGLAEDTQYF
TRBV5-1	few	TRBJ2-5	.	TGCGCCAGCACCTTAGTACCCCAAGAGACCCAGTACTTC	CASTLVPQETQYF
TRBV12-3/TRBV12-4	.	TRBJ2-2	.	TGTGCCAGCAGTTTTTTTCCCCGGACGCCTAACACCGGGGAGCTGTTTTTT	CASSFFPRTPNTGELFF
TRBV5-6	.	TRBJ2-5	TRBD1	TGTGCCAGCAGCGCGACAGGGGCCACAGAGACCCAGTACTTC	CASSATGATETQYF
TRBV5-1	.	TRBJ2-7	.	TGCGCCAGCAGCTTTAGTTCTGGGGGCGCAGCGAGGAAGCAGTACTTC	CASSFSSGGAARKQYF
TRBV5-5	many	TRBJ1-4	.	TGTGCCAGCAGCTTGGCGAATGAAAAACTGTTTTTT	CASSLANEKLFF
TRBV20-1	few	TRBJ2-2	TRBD2	TGCAGTGCTAGACCTGCTAGCGGGAGTGGGACCGGGGAGCTGTTTTTT	CSARPASGSGTGELFF
TRBV5-5	.	TRBJ1-5	TRBD1	TGTGCCAGCAGCTTGGCCGGGACAGCTAATCAGCCCCAGCATTTT	CASSLAGTANQPQHF
TRBV12-3/TRBV12-4	.	TRBJ1-2	.	TGTGCCAGCAGTTTGAAGGGGAGGGGGGGCTACACCTTC	CASSLKGRGGYTF
TRBV6-6	few	TRBJ1-2	TRBD1	TGTGCCAGCAGTTACACCGCAGGGGGCGATGGCTACACCTTC	CASSYTAGGDGYTF
TRBV7-9	few	TRBJ2-5	.	TGTGCCAGCAGCTTCGGCCCGGAGACCCAGTACTTC	CASSFGPETQYF
TRBV7-9	.	TRBJ2-5	TRBD2	TGTGCCAGCAGCCCGCGTGGAGGTGGTGGGGGGGTCCAAGAGACCCAGTACTTC	CASSPRGGGGGVQETQYF
TRBV4-2	.	TRBJ1-2	.	TGTGCCAGCAGCCAAGATCCCCTAATGGGCTATGGCTACACCTTC	CASSQDPLMGYGYTF
TRBV2	.	TRBJ1-4	.	TGTGCCAGCAGTGAAGGGGGGTCTAATGAAAAACTGTTTTTT	CASSEGGSNEKLFF
TRBV12-3/TRBV12-4	.	TRBJ2-5	TRBD2	TGTGCCAGCAGTTTAGCGGGAGGGGAGGAGACCCAGTACTTC	CASSLAGGEETQYF
TRBV6-5	.	TRBJ1-2	.	TGTGCCAGCGGGGGGCTCTATGGCTACACCTTC	CASGGLYGYTF
TRBV7-2	once	TRBJ1-1	.	TGTGCCAGCAGACTTAGGGGTGACACTGAAGCTTTCTTT	CASRLRGDTEAFF
TRBV5-1	.	TRBJ1-6	.	TGCGCCAGCAGCTCATCCGGGACGGAAAGTTCACCCCTCCACTTT	CASSSSGTESSPLHF
TRBV9	.	TRBJ1-6	TRBD1	TGTGCCAGCAGCGTAAGGGACAGGGAGAGTTCACCCCTCCACTTT	CASSVRDRESSPLHF
TRBV7-2	.	TRBJ1-4	.	TGTGCCAGCAGCCCCTCCGGGACTGCTAATGAAAAACTGTTTTTT	CASSPSGTANEKLFF
TRBV20-1	.	TRBJ2-3	TRBD2	TGCAGTGCTAGCCCGGGACTAGCGGGAATAGATACGCAGTATTTT	CSASPGLAGIDTQYF
TRBV5-5	many	TRBJ2-7	.	TGTGCCAGCAGCTTGGATTTTGTGGGGTACGAGCAGTACTTC	CASSLDFVGYEQYF
TRBV7-8	.	TRBJ2-1	.	TGTGCCAGCACTGGGAGCCGAACGAACTACAATGAGCAGTTCTTC	CASTGSRTNYNEQFF